This TCR beta chain was sequenced in a study of cytomegalovirus exposure and HLA in healthy donors. PCR involved 60 Vbeta and 13 Jbeta primers. Only in-frame clones appear in the TCRdb table, and some are missing; sequencing was by immunoSEQ multiplex PCR. The sample includes approximately 170,000 clones, 60% to 80% seen only once; the top ten take over 2.5%. Trimming removed 5 bases from V and 2 bases from J, with 17 bases in between. Germline V gives CDR1 SEHNR, CDR2 FQNEAQ (reference sequence). The CDR3 sequence is 16 residues long. This chain joins TRBV7-9 and TRBJ2-3, with D possibly being TRBD2 (5 bases). The sequence came from a female donor in good health and CMV-seronegative. Sequenced input: PBMCs. CDR3 sequence reads: CASSPPVPGNTDTQYF. The CDR3 nucleotides read TGTGCCAGCAGCCCCCCAGTTCCGGGAAACACAGATACGCAGTATTTT.